This TCR beta chain was obtained from a study of T-cell memory formation after mild COVID-19. At the level of the study: Across donors, TCR clusters were largely donor specific.

This CDR3 spans 13 amino acids. Per the germline V gene, CDR1 is MGHRA and CDR2 is YSYEKL. Deletions cut 3 bases from V and 3 bases from J, with 9 bases between. Study outcomes and limitations: Detection of some responders pre-infection suggested pre-existing cross-reactive memory T cells participated. CM and EM subsets held most contracting CD4+ clones; EMRA held CD8+ ones.

This clonotype was recorded at least ten times. Its specificity is not known. Amplification by 5'RACE using constant-segment primers produced TCR alpha and TCR beta cDNA libraries that carried sample barcodes and UMIs. TCRdb re-called the 5' RACE reads with MiXCR, one entry per CDR3 protein. Here the sample spans about 14,000 distinct CDR3 sequences, around 13% being singletons. Specimen: PBMCs or a T cell subset sorted from them (not recorded which). The receptor's source is an adult woman who had mild COVID-19 (a few samples of this study predate the infection). Cell type and time point are not known. The V gene is TRBV4-1, the J gene TRBJ2-7; a weak D match, TRBD1 (5 bases). The CDR3 bases are TGCGCCAGCAGCCAGTCAGGGCTCTACGAGCAGTACTTC. Its translation: CASSQSGLYEQYF.